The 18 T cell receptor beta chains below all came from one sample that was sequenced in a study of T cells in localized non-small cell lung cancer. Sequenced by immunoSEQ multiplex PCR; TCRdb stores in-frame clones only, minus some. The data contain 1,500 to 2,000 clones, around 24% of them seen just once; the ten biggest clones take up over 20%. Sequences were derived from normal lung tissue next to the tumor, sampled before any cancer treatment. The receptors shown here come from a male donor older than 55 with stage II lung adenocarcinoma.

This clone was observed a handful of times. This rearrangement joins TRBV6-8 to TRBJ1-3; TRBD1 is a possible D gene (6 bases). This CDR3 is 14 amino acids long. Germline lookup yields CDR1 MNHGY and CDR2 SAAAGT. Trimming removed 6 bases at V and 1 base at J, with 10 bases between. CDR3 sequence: CASRERGSGNTIYF. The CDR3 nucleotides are TGTGCCAGCAGGGAGAGGGGGTCTGGAAACACCATATATTTT.

The CDR3 loop reads CAISESGRGYNEQFF. In DNA form, the CDR3 reads TGTGCCATCAGTGAGTCTGGCAGGGGATACAATGAGCAGTTCTTC. The V and J genes are TRBV10-3 and TRBJ2-1; a weak D match, TRBD1 (6 bases). Trimming pared 0 bases from V and 4 bases from J, leaving 10 bases between. This CDR3 is 15 amino acids long. Germline CDR1 is ENHRY and CDR2 is SYGVKD.

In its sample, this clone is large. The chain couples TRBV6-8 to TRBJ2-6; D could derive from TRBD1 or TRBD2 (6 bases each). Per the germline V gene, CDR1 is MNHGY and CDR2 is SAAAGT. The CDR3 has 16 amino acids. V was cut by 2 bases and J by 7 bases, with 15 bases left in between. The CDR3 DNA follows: TGTGCCAGCAGTTACGGTATGGGGGGCTCTGCCAACGTCCTGACTTTC. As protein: CASSYGMGGSANVLTF.

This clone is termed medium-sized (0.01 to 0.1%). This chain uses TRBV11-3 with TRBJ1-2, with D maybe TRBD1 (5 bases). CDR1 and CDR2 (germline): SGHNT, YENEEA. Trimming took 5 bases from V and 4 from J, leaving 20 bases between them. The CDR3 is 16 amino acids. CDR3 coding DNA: TGTGCCAGCAGCCGCTCCGGGCAGGGCCTCTCCTATGGCTACACCTTC. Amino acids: CASSRSGQGLSYGYTF.

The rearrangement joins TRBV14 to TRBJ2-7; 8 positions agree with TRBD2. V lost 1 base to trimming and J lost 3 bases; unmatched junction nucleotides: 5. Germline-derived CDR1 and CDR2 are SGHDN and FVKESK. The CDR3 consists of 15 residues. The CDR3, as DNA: TGTGCCAGCAGCCAAGGACTAGCGTCCTACTACGAGCAGTACTTC. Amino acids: CASSQGLASYYEQYF.

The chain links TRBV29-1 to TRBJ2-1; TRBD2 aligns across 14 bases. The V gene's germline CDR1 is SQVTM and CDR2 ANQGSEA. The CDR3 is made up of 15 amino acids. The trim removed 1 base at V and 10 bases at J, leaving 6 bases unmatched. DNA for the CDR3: TGCAGCGTTGAAGGGGGGACTAGCGGGAGCTTGGAGCAGTTCTTC. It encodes CSVEGGTSGSLEQFF.

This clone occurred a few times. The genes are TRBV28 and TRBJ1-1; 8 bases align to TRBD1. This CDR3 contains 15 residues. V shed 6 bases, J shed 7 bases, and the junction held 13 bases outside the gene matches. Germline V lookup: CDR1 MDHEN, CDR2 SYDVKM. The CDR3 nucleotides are TGTGCCAGCAGACTTCCTCTACAGGGGGGTGGTGAAGCTTTCTTT. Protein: CASRLPLQGGGEAFF.

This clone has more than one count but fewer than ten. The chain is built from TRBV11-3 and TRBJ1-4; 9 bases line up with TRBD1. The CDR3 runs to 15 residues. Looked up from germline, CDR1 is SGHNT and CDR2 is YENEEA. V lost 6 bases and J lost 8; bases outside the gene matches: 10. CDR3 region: CASSSRTGDPEKLFF. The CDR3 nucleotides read TGTGCCAGCAGTTCTAGGACAGGGGACCCCGAAAAACTGTTTTTT.

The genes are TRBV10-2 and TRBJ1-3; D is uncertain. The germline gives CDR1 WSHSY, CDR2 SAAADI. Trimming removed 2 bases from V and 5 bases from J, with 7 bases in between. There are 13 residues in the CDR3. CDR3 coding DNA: TGCGCCAGCAGTGAGAGATGGAGAAACACCATATATTTT. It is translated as CASSERWRNTIYF.

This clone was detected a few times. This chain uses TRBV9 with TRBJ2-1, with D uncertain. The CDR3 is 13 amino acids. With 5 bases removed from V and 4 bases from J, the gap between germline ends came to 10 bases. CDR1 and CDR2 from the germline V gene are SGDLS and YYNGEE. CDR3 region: CASSDNGYNEQFF. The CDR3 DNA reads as TGTGCCAGCAGTGATAATGGGTACAATGAGCAGTTCTTC.

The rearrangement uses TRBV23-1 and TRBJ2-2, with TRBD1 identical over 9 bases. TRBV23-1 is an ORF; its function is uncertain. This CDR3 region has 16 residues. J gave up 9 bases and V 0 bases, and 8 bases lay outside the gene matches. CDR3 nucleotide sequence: TGCGCCAGCAGTCAATCGGCACAGGGGGCTCAACGGGAGCTGTTTTTT. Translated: CASSQSAQGAQRELFF.

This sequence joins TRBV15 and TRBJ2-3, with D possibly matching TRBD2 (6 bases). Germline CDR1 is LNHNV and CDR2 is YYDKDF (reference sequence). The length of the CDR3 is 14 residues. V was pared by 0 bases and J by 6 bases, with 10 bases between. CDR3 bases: TGTGCCACCAGCAGAGATCGGGGGTTGGATACGCAGTATTTT. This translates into CATSRDRGLDTQYF.

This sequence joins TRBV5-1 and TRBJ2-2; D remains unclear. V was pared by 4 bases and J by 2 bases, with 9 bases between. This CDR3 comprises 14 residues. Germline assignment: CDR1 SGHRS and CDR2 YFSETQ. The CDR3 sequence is CASSQTGNTGELFF. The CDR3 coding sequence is TGCGCCAGCAGCCAAACCGGAAACACCGGGGAGCTGTTTTTT.

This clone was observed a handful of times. This CDR3 reads CAWGLTSGANVLTF. CDR3 DNA: TGTGCCTGGGGACTCACCTCAGGGGCCAACGTCCTGACTTTC. The chain has TRBV30 and TRBJ2-6, with TRBD2 as a possible D gene (5 bases). The V gene lost 5 bases and the J gene lost 4 bases, with 12 bases spanning the gap. Germline V gene data show CDR1 as GTSNPN and CDR2 as SVGIG (reference sequence). This CDR3 contains 14 residues.

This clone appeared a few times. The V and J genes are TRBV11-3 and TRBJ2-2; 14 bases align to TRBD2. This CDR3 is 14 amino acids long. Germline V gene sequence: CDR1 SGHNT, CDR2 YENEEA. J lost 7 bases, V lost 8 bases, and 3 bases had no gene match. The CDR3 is CASGGLAGGGELFF. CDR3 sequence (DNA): TGTGCCAGCGGCGGACTAGCGGGAGGCGGGGAGCTGTTTTTT.

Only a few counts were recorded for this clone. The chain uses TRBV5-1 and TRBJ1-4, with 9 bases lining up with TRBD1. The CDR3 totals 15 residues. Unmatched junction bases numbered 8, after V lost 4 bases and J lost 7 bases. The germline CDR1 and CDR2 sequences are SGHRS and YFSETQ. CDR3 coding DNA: TGCGCCAGCAGCCCCGGACAGGGGAGCGTTGAAAAACTGTTTTTT. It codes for CASSPGQGSVEKLFF. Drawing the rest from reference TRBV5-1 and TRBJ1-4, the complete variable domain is KAGVTQTPRYLIKTRGQQVTLSCSPISGHRSVSWYQQTPGQGLQFLFEYFSETQRNKGNFPGRFSGRQFSNSRSEMNVSTLELGDSALYLCASSPGQGSVEKLFFGSGTQLSVL.

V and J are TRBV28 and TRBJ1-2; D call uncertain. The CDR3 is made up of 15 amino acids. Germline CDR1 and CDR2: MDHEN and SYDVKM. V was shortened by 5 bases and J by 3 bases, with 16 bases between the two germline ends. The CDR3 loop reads CASSPKLRGHYGYTF. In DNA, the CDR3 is TGTGCCAGCAGTCCCAAACTACGGGGTCACTATGGCTACACCTTC.

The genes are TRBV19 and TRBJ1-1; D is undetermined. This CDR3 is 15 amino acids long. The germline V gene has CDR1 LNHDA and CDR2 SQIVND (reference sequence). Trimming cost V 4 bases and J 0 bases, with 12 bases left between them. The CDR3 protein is CASSSPDILNTEAFF. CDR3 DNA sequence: TGTGCCAGTAGTAGCCCTGACATCCTGAACACTGAAGCTTTCTTT.